This TCR beta chain emerged from a study of shared T cell receptors in the human thymus. This clone was picked up one time. The table came from immunoSEQ multiplex PCR; TCRdb's copy has only in-frame clones and leaves some out. The sample lists 600,000 or so clones, 70% to 90% occurring once. The CDR3 totals 18 residues. Germline CDR1 reads SNHLY; CDR2 reads FYNNEI. The V and J ends lost 4 bases and 2 bases respectively, with 22 bases between them. These data were likewise used in another study, on human thymus T cells. Turning to that study: Within thymic and blood repertoires, V and J gene usage appeared to be biased.

This rearrangement joins TRBV2 to TRBJ2-3; weak D call: TRBD2 (7 bases). What was sequenced was thymocytes. This clonotype originated in a boy younger than two with a congenital heart defect. The CDR3 loop reads CASSVRGAHEDLTDTQYF. The CDR3 DNA reads TGTGCCAGCAGTGTTCGGGGGGCCCACGAAGATCTCACAGATACGCAGTATTTT.